This entry lists 20 T cell receptor beta chains sequenced from one sample in a study of CD8 T cells in Susac syndrome (dated by TCRdb to about 2019). To prepare the library, the immunoSEQ multiplex PCR assay was applied. RNA was extracted with the RNeasy kit and roughly 0.45 to 1 ug was reverse transcribed using random hexamers. TCRdb's own reprocessing of the public reads used fastp at Q25 and MiXCR and kept productive beta chains. CDR3 protein duplicates are merged, each entry listing the most common genes and DNA. The sample yields roughly 140,000 distinct CDR3 sequences; 85% to 95% were counted once. Over 0.25% of the sample is taken by the ten largest. The sequenced sample consisted of CD8+ T cells from PBMCs. The source is a human donor in good health.

V usage is TRBV6-2 or TRBV6-3 and J usage is TRBJ2-1, with 8 nucleotides matching TRBD2. V was clipped by 0 bases and J by 2 bases; unmatched bases: 0. There are 15 residues in the CDR3. Germline CDR1 is MNHEY and CDR2 is SVGEGT. This CDR3 reads CASSYSSGTYNEQFF. CDR3 nucleotides: TGTGCCAGCAGTTACTCTAGCGGGACCTACAATGAGCAGTTCTTC.

The chain recombines TRBV6-5 with TRBJ2-5, with D tentatively TRBD1 (6 bases). The germline gives CDR1 MNHEY, CDR2 SVGAGI. The CDR3 consists of 14 residues. V dropped 3 bases and J dropped 1 base, with 9 bases sitting between them. As DNA, the CDR3 is TGTGCCAGCAGTTATGGACAGACCCAAGAGACCCAGTACTTC. The encoded protein is CASSYGQTQETQYF.

The chain recombines TRBV29-1 with TRBJ1-1, with D uncertain. CDR1 and CDR2 (germline): SQVTM, ANQGSEA. CDR3 length equals 12 residues. V lost 5 bases, J lost 4 bases, and 11 bases lay in between. CDR3 coding DNA: TGCAGCGTTCACCGGGAGGCCACTGAAGCTTTCTTT. As protein: CSVHREATEAFF.

This clonotype came up once. The chain is built from TRBV29-1 and TRBJ2-3; possibly TRBD1 for D (6 bases). Germline CDR1 reads SQVTM; CDR2 reads ANQGSEA. There are 15 residues in the CDR3. The V end lost 3 bases, the J end lost 2 bases, and 15 bases lay between the germline ends. CDR3 protein: CSVDQGLENTDTQYF. The CDR3 nucleotides read TGCAGCGTTGACCAGGGGTTGGAAAACACAGATACGCAGTATTTT.

This chain uses TRBV4-2 with TRBJ1-5; D is possibly TRBD1 (6 bases). Germline V gene data show CDR1 as LGHNA and CDR2 as YNFKEQ. V was clipped by 6 bases and J by 5 bases, with 14 bases between them. The CDR3 sequence is 14 residues long. The CDR3 coding sequence is TGTGCCAGCAGGAGCCAGGGGTTGGATCAGCCCCAGCATTTT. Translated: CASRSQGLDQPQHF.

The chain recombines TRBV30 with TRBJ1-1; D gene ambiguous. The ends were cut back, 3 bases at V and 1 base at J, with 6 bases in the middle. Looked up from germline, CDR1 is GTSNPN and CDR2 is SVGIG (reference sequence). The CDR3 is made up of 12 amino acids. The CDR3 DNA sequence: TGTGCCTGGAGCATGGGGAACACTGAAGCTTTCTTT. As protein: CAWSMGNTEAFF.

J is TRBJ2-4 and V is TRBV29-1; D might be TRBD1 (5 bases). V gave up 7 bases and J gave up 4 bases, with 14 bases separating them. In germline, CDR1 is SQVTM, CDR2 ANQGSEA. This CDR3 region has 13 residues. The CDR3 spells CSAPDSAKNIQYF. The CDR3 bases are TGCAGCGCACCAGACAGCGCAAAAAACATTCAGTACTTC.

The chain couples TRBV9 to TRBJ2-7; 10 bases match TRBD2. In germline, CDR1 is SGDLS, CDR2 YYNGEE. Losses at the gene ends were 3 bases for V and 7 bases for J; bases not matched to a gene: 7. The CDR3 contains 14 residues. The CDR3, as DNA: TGTGCCAGCAGCGACCCCGGGACTAGCGTGGAGCAGTACTTC. Protein: CASSDPGTSVEQYF.

The rearrangement uses TRBV24-1 and TRBJ2-7; 13 bases match TRBD2. The germline CDR1 and CDR2 sequences are KGHDR and SFDVKD. This CDR3 comprises 14 residues. V shed 4 bases, J shed 5 bases, and the junction held 1 base outside the gene matches. CDR3 loop: CATSEGTSGNEQYF. The CDR3, as DNA: TGTGCCACCAGTGAAGGGACTAGCGGGAACGAGCAGTACTTC.

The chain is built from TRBV3-1 and TRBJ1-5; no clear D gene. V was pared by 1 base and J by 5 bases, with 9 bases between. The germline V gene has CDR1 LGHDT and CDR2 YNNKEL (reference sequence). The CDR3 sequence is 14 residues long. For the CDR3, the DNA is TGTGCCAGCAGCCAAGGAGGGAGGTATCAGCCCCAGCATTTT. Translated: CASSQGGRYQPQHF.

The chain has TRBV3-1 and TRBJ1-3, with unresolved D. CDR1 and CDR2 (germline): LGHDT, YNNKEL (reference sequence). This CDR3 region has 16 residues. V lost 1 base and J lost 4, with 14 bases in between. For the CDR3, the DNA is TGTGCCAGCAGCCAAGTTGTCCGCAGAGGCGGAAACACCATATATTTT. The encoded protein is CASSQVVRRGGNTIYF.

The chain combines TRBV7-9 with TRBJ2-1; TRBD2 agrees at 14 bases. Germline V gene sequence: CDR1 SEHNR, CDR2 FQNEAQ (reference sequence). The CDR3 runs to 14 residues. The ends lost 5 bases at V and 9 bases at J; junction bases unmatched: 3. DNA of the CDR3: TGTGCCAGCAGCCCGACTAGCGGGGGGGGTGAGCAGTTCTTC. Its translation is CASSPTSGGGEQFF.

This clonotype was found once. The rearrangement links TRBV27 to TRBJ2-7, with TRBD1 identical over 8 bases. The CDR3 covers 14 residues. The J segment lost 7 bases and the V segment lost 4 bases, leaving 9 bases of the junction unmatched. Germline lookup yields CDR1 MNHEY and CDR2 SMNVEV (reference sequence). The CDR3 loop is CASSYQGAQGEQYF. For the CDR3, the DNA is TGTGCCAGCAGTTACCAGGGGGCCCAGGGGGAGCAGTACTTC.

The chain uses TRBV29-1 and TRBJ2-7, with 13 positions matching TRBD2. CDR1 SQVTM and CDR2 ANQGSEA come from the germline V gene. The CDR3 length is 15 residues. Unmatched junction bases numbered 4, after V lost 2 bases and J lost 3 bases. This CDR3 reads CSVETGLAGNYEQYF. CDR3 bases: TGCAGCGTTGAAACGGGACTAGCGGGAAACTACGAGCAGTACTTC.

This chain uses TRBV20-1 with TRBJ2-1; 11 positions match TRBD2. Germline V gene data show CDR1 as DFQATT and CDR2 as SNEGSKA (reference sequence). The CDR3 is 19 residues long. Trimming removed 0 bases from V and 4 bases from J; junction bases left unmatched: 14. In DNA, the CDR3 is TGCAGTGCTAGAGAGAATCGACTAGCGGGAAGATCTCTTTACAATGAGCAGTTCTTC. This encodes CSARENRLAGRSLYNEQFF.

This clonotype was counted a single time. The genes are TRBV28 and TRBJ2-3; 7 bases align to TRBD2. Trimming cost V 4 bases and J 4 bases; bases outside gene matches: 8. Per the germline V gene, CDR1 is MDHEN and CDR2 is SYDVKM. There are 15 residues in the CDR3. The CDR3 bases are TGTGCCAGCAGTTGGGGCGGGAGTACTTCAGATACGCAGTATTTT. Protein: CASSWGGSTSDTQYF. The full variable domain, completed using reference TRBV28 and TRBJ2-3, is DVKVTQSSRYLVKRTGEKVFLECVQDMDHENMFWYRQDPGLGLRLIYFSYDVKMKEKGDIPEGYSVSREKKERFSLILESASTNQTSMYLCASSWGGSTSDTQYFGPGTRLTVL.

The chain carries TRBV6-2 or TRBV6-3 and TRBJ2-1; 9 bases fit TRBD2. Trimming took 7 bases from V and 3 from J; bases not matched to a gene: 4. The germline V gene encodes CDR1 MNHEY and CDR2 SVGEGT. This CDR3 is 14 amino acids long. The CDR3 DNA is TGTGCCAGCATTGGACTAGCGAACTACAATGAGCAGTTCTTC. This translates into CASIGLANYNEQFF.

This chain uses TRBV28 with TRBJ2-5; tentative D call: TRBD1 (7 bases). Germline assignment: CDR1 MDHEN and CDR2 SYDVKM. The V end was cut by 8 bases, the J end by 5 bases, with 15 bases between. This CDR3 has 13 residues. CDR3 coding DNA: TGTGCCAGCCGATTGACAGGGAGGGAGACCCAGTACTTC. Encoded protein: CASRLTGRETQYF.

This clonotype has a single count. The chain links TRBV25-1 to TRBJ2-7; D is perhaps TRBD1 (5 bases). The CDR3 totals 15 residues. V lost 1 base to trimming and J lost 3 bases, with 13 bases between them. Germline assignment: CDR1 MGHDK and CDR2 SYGVNS. Here the CDR3 DNA reads TGTGCCAGCAGTGAATGGGCAGGGCTTGACTACGAGCAGTACTTC. Amino acids: CASSEWAGLDYEQYF.

V usage is TRBV5-4 and J usage is TRBJ1-5; tentatively, D is TRBD1 (6 bases). Germline assignment: CDR1 SGHNT and CDR2 YYREEE (reference sequence). The CDR3 has 12 residues. In DNA, the CDR3 is TGTGCGCTAGGGGGGAGAGATCAGCCCCAGCATTTT. Amino acids: CALGGRDQPQHF.